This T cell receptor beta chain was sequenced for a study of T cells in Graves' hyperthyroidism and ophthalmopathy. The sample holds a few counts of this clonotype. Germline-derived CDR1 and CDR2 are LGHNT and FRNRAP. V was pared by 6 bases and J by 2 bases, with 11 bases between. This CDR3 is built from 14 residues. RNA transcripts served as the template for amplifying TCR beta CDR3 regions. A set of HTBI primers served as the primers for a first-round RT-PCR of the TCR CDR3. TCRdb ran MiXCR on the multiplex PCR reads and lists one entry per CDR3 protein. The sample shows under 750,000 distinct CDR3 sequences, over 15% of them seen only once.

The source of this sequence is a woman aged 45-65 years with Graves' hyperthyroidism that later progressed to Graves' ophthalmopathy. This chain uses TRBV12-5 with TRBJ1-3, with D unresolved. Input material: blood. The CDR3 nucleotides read TGTGCTAGTGGGACCGACGGACCTGGAAACACCATATATTTT. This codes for CASGTDGPGNTIYF. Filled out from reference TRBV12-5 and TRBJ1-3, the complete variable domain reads DARVTQTPRHKVTEMGQEVTMRCQPILGHNTVFWYRQTMMQGLELLAYFRNRAPLDDSGMPKDRFSAEMPDATLATLKIQPSEPRDSAVYFCASGTDGPGNTIYFGEGSWLTVV.